Listed below are T cell receptor beta chains from one sample, sequenced in a study of vaccination effects on CD4 cells after COVID-19. The protocol was immunoSEQ multiplex PCR, while the TCRdb copy is restricted to in-frame clones and leaves out a portion. The sample lists some 60,000 clones, approximately 76% seen once, with roughly 3.1% in the top ten. The antigens for these receptors are not known. This material consisted of CD4+ T cells from PBMCs cultured with HCoV-NL63 spike peptides, taken before COVID-19 vaccination. These receptors originate from a human donor who received a COVID-19 vaccine. The CDR3 runs from the conserved cysteine through the conserved F or W. A D gene is named only where the DNA matches it firmly.

d_call: -; v_call: TRBV19; j_call: TRBJ1-1; cdr3_aa: CASRLQATAEAFF
d_call: -; v_call: TRBV10-3; j_call: TRBJ2-5; cdr3_aa: CAIMMPGLQETQYF
d_call: TRBD1; v_call: TRBV6-5; j_call: TRBJ1-3; cdr3_aa: CASSNTGAAGNTIYF
d_call: -; v_call: TRBV18; j_call: TRBJ2-3; cdr3_aa: CASSESTDTQYF
d_call: -; v_call: TRBV12-3/TRBV12-4; j_call: TRBJ2-5; cdr3_aa: CASTPSPETQYF
d_call: TRBD1; v_call: TRBV6-6; j_call: TRBJ1-2; cdr3_aa: CASRKTGVYGYTF
d_call: -; v_call: TRBV2; j_call: TRBJ2-1; cdr3_aa: CASSDWTEYNEQFF
d_call: TRBD1; v_call: TRBV9; j_call: TRBJ1-1; cdr3_aa: CASSVGPGGRNTEAFF
d_call: -; v_call: TRBV28; j_call: TRBJ1-5; cdr3_aa: CASSPSWGYSNQPQHF
d_call: TRBD1; v_call: TRBV24-1; j_call: TRBJ2-5; cdr3_aa: CATSDPGTGAETQYF
d_call: -; v_call: TRBV6-2/TRBV6-3; j_call: TRBJ2-5; cdr3_aa: CASSPRLRRRETQYF
d_call: TRBD1; v_call: TRBV2; j_call: TRBJ1-1; cdr3_aa: CASRDRGVSAFF
d_call: -; v_call: TRBV9; j_call: TRBJ2-3; cdr3_aa: CASSPRHRPGTDTQYF
d_call: TRBD2; v_call: TRBV9; j_call: TRBJ2-1; cdr3_aa: CASSEGLAGGPFGEQFF
d_call: -; v_call: TRBV12-3/TRBV12-4; j_call: TRBJ1-2; cdr3_aa: CASSPRRIYGYTF
d_call: -; v_call: TRBV10-1; j_call: TRBJ2-5; cdr3_aa: CASSESGAVETQYF
d_call: TRBD1; v_call: TRBV29-1; j_call: TRBJ1-4; cdr3_aa: CSVAGGLNEKLFF
d_call: -; v_call: TRBV9; j_call: TRBJ1-3; cdr3_aa: CASSVGRSGNTIYF
d_call: -; v_call: TRBV5-1; j_call: TRBJ1-2; cdr3_aa: CASQVGGRGLDGYTF
d_call: -; v_call: TRBV6-5; j_call: TRBJ1-2; cdr3_aa: CASSSLTELYGYTF
d_call: -; v_call: TRBV7-6; j_call: TRBJ1-4; cdr3_aa: CASSWEGGTNEKLFF
d_call: TRBD1; v_call: TRBV6-6; j_call: TRBJ2-1; cdr3_aa: CASSKGTGSYNEQFF
d_call: -; v_call: TRBV5-6; j_call: TRBJ1-3; cdr3_aa: CASSFYSSGNTIYF
d_call: -; v_call: TRBV5-8; j_call: TRBJ1-2; cdr3_aa: CASSLEQGGGYTF
d_call: -; v_call: TRBV7-2; j_call: TRBJ2-2; cdr3_aa: CASSLTFPGELFF
d_call: TRBD2; v_call: TRBV19; j_call: TRBJ2-4; cdr3_aa: CASSPTWGAGVGKNIQYF
d_call: -; v_call: TRBV5-1; j_call: TRBJ1-1; cdr3_aa: CASSHGGQGSMNTEAFF
d_call: -; v_call: TRBV6-1; j_call: TRBJ2-4; cdr3_aa: CASSEEVTIQYF
d_call: -; v_call: TRBV6-5; j_call: TRBJ1-2; cdr3_aa: CASRVGSRGYTF
d_call: TRBD1; v_call: TRBV7-2; j_call: TRBJ2-5; cdr3_aa: CASSYTTGGETQYF
d_call: -; v_call: TRBV19; j_call: TRBJ1-1; cdr3_aa: CASNVPPGNTEAFF
d_call: -; v_call: TRBV6-5; j_call: TRBJ1-6; cdr3_aa: CASSSESSYNSPLHF
d_call: -; v_call: TRBV4-2; j_call: TRBJ2-3; cdr3_aa: CASSQGRELRTDTQYF
d_call: -; v_call: TRBV29-1; j_call: TRBJ2-5; cdr3_aa: CSVDGGAETQYF
d_call: TRBD1; v_call: TRBV18; j_call: TRBJ1-2; cdr3_aa: CASSDAGGADYGYTF
d_call: -; v_call: TRBV10-1; j_call: TRBJ2-1; cdr3_aa: CASNGPGHEQFF
d_call: TRBD2; v_call: TRBV7-9; j_call: TRBJ2-3; cdr3_aa: CASSQRRGGPADTQYF
d_call: TRBD1; v_call: TRBV19; j_call: TRBJ1-6; cdr3_aa: CASRTDRINSPLHF
d_call: -; v_call: TRBV2; j_call: TRBJ1-6; cdr3_aa: CASMPGNNSPLHF
d_call: TRBD1; v_call: TRBV7-3; j_call: TRBJ2-2; cdr3_aa: CASSIYDRASGTGELFF
d_call: -; v_call: TRBV7-9; j_call: TRBJ2-3; cdr3_aa: CASSQTGVDTQYF
d_call: -; v_call: TRBV18; j_call: TRBJ1-1; cdr3_aa: CASSRSSENTEAFF
d_call: -; v_call: TRBV19; j_call: TRBJ1-3; cdr3_aa: CASSPNLGHSGNTIYF
d_call: TRBD2; v_call: TRBV7-3; j_call: TRBJ2-2; cdr3_aa: CASSPASGLAGTNTGELFF
d_call: -; v_call: TRBV18; j_call: TRBJ2-3; cdr3_aa: CASSETRGPDTQYF
d_call: -; v_call: TRBV19; j_call: TRBJ1-1; cdr3_aa: CASSISGQKSRAFF
d_call: TRBD1; v_call: TRBV6-6; j_call: TRBJ2-3; cdr3_aa: CASSNTRTGGDTQYF
d_call: -; v_call: TRBV3-1/TRBV3-2; j_call: TRBJ1-2; cdr3_aa: CASSPWDTRNYGYTF
d_call: TRBD1; v_call: TRBV6-6; j_call: TRBJ1-4; cdr3_aa: CASSSPQGAGNEKLFF
d_call: -; v_call: TRBV5-6; j_call: TRBJ1-1; cdr3_aa: CASSYGRNTEAFF
d_call: -; v_call: TRBV21-1; j_call: TRBJ2-3; cdr3_aa: CASSKGGGGVDTQYF
d_call: -; v_call: TRBV7-2; j_call: TRBJ1-6; cdr3_aa: CASSPQSSYNSPLHF
d_call: -; v_call: TRBV4-1; j_call: TRBJ2-3; cdr3_aa: CASSQEGPWGSEVTDTQYF
d_call: -; v_call: TRBV4-3; j_call: TRBJ2-1; cdr3_aa: CASSQEARNNEQFF